The entry below gives a single T cell receptor beta chain sequence along with its context. Authors of the study amplified TCR beta CDR3 regions from RNA transcripts. When the TCR CDR3 underwent first-round RT-PCR, the HTBI primer set was used. TCRdb fed the multiplex PCR reads into MiXCR, producing one record per CDR3 protein. Here the sample spans roughly 570,000 distinct CDR3 sequences, approximately 14% being singletons. This specimen comes from a study of T cells in Graves' hyperthyroidism and ophthalmopathy. On the study more broadly: Peripheral blood was obtained at initial diagnosis, preceding any treatment.

Germline V lookup: CDR1 LNHDA, CDR2 SQIVND (reference sequence). V was cut by 5 bases and J by 7 bases, with 12 bases left in between. The CDR3 sequence is 13 residues long. The study left out patients who had uncontrolled infection, other autoimmune disease, pregnancy or lactation. Diagnoses used clinical symptoms, serum thyroxine and TRAb, thyroid ultrasound and orbital computed tomography. From approximately 9.5 ml of fresh peripheral blood, PBMCs were isolated. The material sequenced was blood. The chain combines TRBV19 with TRBJ2-1, with a tentative D call TRBD1 (6 bases). This TCR derives from a woman under 40 with Graves' hyperthyroidism. For the CDR3, the DNA is TGTGCCAGTAGTCCAGGACAGAAAAATGAGCAGTTCTTC. This translates into CASSPGQKNEQFF.